Each of the 29 T cell receptor beta chains below was sequenced from the same sample in a study of vaccination effects on CD4 cells after COVID-19. Sequencing used immunoSEQ multiplex PCR; TCRdb keeps in-frame clones, though not all of them. This sample has some 22,000 clones, with 73% found just once. The antigens for these receptors are not known. Under the ViraFEST assay, PBMC were stimulated with viral peptide pools so that antigen-specific CD4+ T cells expanded. Sequencing was performed afterwards. Cells that had been cultured for approximately ten days were the source of isolated CD4+ T cells. Participants were given two doses of BNT162b2 or mRNA-1273 vaccine. Sequenced material: CD4+ T cells from PBMCs cultured with SARS-CoV-2 spike peptides, taken after COVID-19 vaccination. The receptors here all came from a human donor who received a COVID-19 vaccine.

V and J are TRBV6-2 or TRBV6-3 and TRBJ1-5; D unresolved. There are 20 residues in the CDR3. The germline gives CDR1 MNHEY, CDR2 SVGEGT. V was trimmed by 0 bases and J by 0 bases, leaving 21 bases between them. DNA for the CDR3: TGTGCCAGCAGTTACTCGGTCGGGGTGATGGGGTCTTATAGCAATCAGCCCCAGCATTTT. Its translation is CASSYSVGVMGSYSNQPQHF.

The chain couples TRBV9 to TRBJ2-5; unclear D gene. The CDR3 spans 14 residues. Germline V gives CDR1 SGDLS, CDR2 YYNGEE. V was pared by 0 bases and J by 3 bases, with 9 bases between. As DNA, the CDR3 is TGTGCCAGCAGCGTAGCAGGTTTAGAAGAGACCCAGTACTTC. This sequence encodes CASSVAGLEETQYF.

In this sample, this clone turned up a few times. In nucleotides, the CDR3 is TGTGCCAGCAGCCAAGAGGGAGGACACCGTTACAATGAGCAGTTCTTC. Amino acids: CASSQEGGHRYNEQFF. This rearrangement joins TRBV3-1 (or the pseudogene TRBV3-2) to TRBJ2-1; D might be TRBD2 (6 bases). Germline values: CDR1 LGHDT, CDR2 YNNKEL (reference sequence). The germline V and J ends were trimmed by 0 bases and 4 bases, with 13 bases remaining between them. The CDR3 sequence is 16 residues long.

This chain's CDR3 is CASKWGAGAGELFF. CDR3 bases: TGTGCCAGCAAATGGGGCGCGGGCGCCGGGGAGCTGTTTTTT. The rearrangement links TRBV5-5 to TRBJ2-2, with D perhaps given as TRBD1 or TRBD2 (5 bases each). Germline loops: CDR1 SGHKS, CDR2 YYEKEE (reference sequence). V was shortened by 6 bases and J by 6 bases, with 15 bases between the two germline ends. The CDR3 totals 14 residues.

DNA of the CDR3: TGTGCCAGCAGCCCACCCGACGGGCCCACAGATACGCAGTATTTT. Encoded protein: CASSPPDGPTDTQYF. V is TRBV5-5 and J is TRBJ2-3; no firm D call. The CDR3 is made up of 15 amino acids. The V and J ends lost 4 bases and 2 bases respectively, with 14 bases between them. CDR1 is SGHKS and CDR2 is YYEKEE in the germline V gene (reference sequence). The variable domain in full, with the rest retrieved from reference TRBV5-5 and TRBJ2-3, is DAGVTQSPTHLIKTRGQQVTLRCSPISGHKSVSWYQQVLGQGPQFIFQYYEKEERGRGNFPDRFSARQFPNYSSELNVNALLLGDSALYLCASSPPDGPTDTQYFGPGTRLTVL.

The V and J genes are TRBV7-9 and TRBJ1-1, with unresolved D. The CDR3 is made up of 13 amino acids. V was trimmed by 2 bases and J by 1 base, leaving 5 bases between them. The germline CDR1 and CDR2 sequences are SEHNR and FQNEAQ (reference sequence). The chain's CDR3 is CASSLLPNTEAFF. In nucleotides, the CDR3 is TGTGCCAGCAGCTTACTCCCGAACACTGAAGCTTTCTTT.

The chain combines TRBV7-2 with TRBJ2-3; perhaps TRBD2 as D (5 bases). Trimming left V 5 bases short and J 0 bases short, with 15 bases between. This CDR3 has 16 residues. Germline V CDR1 and CDR2: SGHTA, FQGNSA. The CDR3 is CASSDVGLASTDTQYF. CDR3 coding DNA: TGTGCCAGCAGCGACGTTGGGCTAGCCAGCACAGATACGCAGTATTTT.

The V and J genes are TRBV7-9 and TRBJ2-3; D is ambiguous. Germline lookup yields CDR1 SEHNR and CDR2 FQNEAQ (reference sequence). The CDR3 length is 15 residues. With 1 base removed from V and 0 bases from J, the gap between germline ends came to 8 bases. For the CDR3, the DNA is TGTGCCAGCAGCTTAGTTTCTGCTAGCACAGATACGCAGTATTTT. It specifies CASSLVSASTDTQYF.

The chain recombines TRBV5-5 with TRBJ1-4; D gene unclear. The CDR3 is 16 amino acids. CDR1 is SGHKS and CDR2 is YYEKEE in the germline V gene (reference sequence). Trimming took 0 bases from V and 5 from J, leaving 14 bases between them. This chain's CDR3 is CASSLDMSASNEKLFF. The CDR3 DNA reads TGTGCCAGCAGCTTGGATATGAGCGCGAGCAATGAAAAACTGTTTTTT.

J is TRBJ2-3 and V is TRBV3-1 (or the pseudogene TRBV3-2); TRBD2 matches 7 bases. CDR1 LGHDT and CDR2 YNNKEL come from the germline V gene (reference sequence). This CDR3 contains 13 residues. The trim removed 0 bases at V and 7 bases at J, leaving 1 base unmatched. The CDR3 loop reads CASSQEGGYTQYF. CDR3 coding DNA: TGTGCCAGCAGCCAAGAGGGGGGGTATACGCAGTATTTT.

The chain employs TRBV19 and TRBJ1-5; D is uncertain. The V end lost 8 bases, the J end lost 0 bases, and 8 bases lay between the germline ends. There are 13 residues in the CDR3. The germline V gene encodes CDR1 LNHDA and CDR2 SQIVND (reference sequence). CDR3 nucleotides: TGTGCCAGTGGAAGGTCTAGCAATCAGCCCCAGCATTTT. Translating it yields CASGRSSNQPQHF. The full variable domain, with the rest looked up from reference TRBV19 and TRBJ1-5, is DGGITQSPKYLFRKEGQNVTLSCEQNLNHDAMYWYRQDPGQGLRLIYYSQIVNDFQKGDIAEGYSVSREKKESFPLTVTSAQKNPTAFYLCASGRSSNQPQHFGDGTRLSIL.

The J gene is TRBJ1-1, the V gene TRBV3-1 (or the pseudogene TRBV3-2); TRBD1 aligns across 11 bases. This CDR3 is 15 amino acids long. Looked up from germline, CDR1 is LGHDT and CDR2 is YNNKEL (reference sequence). The ends lost 4 bases at V and 3 bases at J; junction bases unmatched: 4. The CDR3 coding sequence is TGTGCCAGCAGCCCCGGGACAGGGGGGGACACTGAAGCTTTCTTT. It codes for CASSPGTGGDTEAFF.

This rearrangement joins TRBV3-1 (or the pseudogene TRBV3-2) to TRBJ2-2, with 7 nucleotides matching TRBD2. Germline CDR1 and CDR2: LGHDT and YNNKEL (reference sequence). This CDR3 region has 15 residues. After removal of 3 bases from V and 5 bases from J, the junction contained 6 bases not matched to a gene. The CDR3 coding sequence is TGTGCCAGCAGCCAGAGACTAGCAGGGACCGGGGAGCTGTTTTTT. Its protein product is CASSQRLAGTGELFF.

This chain connects TRBV6-5 to TRBJ2-7, with 10 bases fitting TRBD1. The CDR3 is 16 amino acids. Trimming at V came to 0 bases and at J to 3 bases, leaving 5 bases not matched to a gene. The germline V gene has CDR1 MNHEY and CDR2 SVGAGI. DNA of the CDR3: TGTGCCAGCAGTTACTCCGGGACAGGGGACATCTACGAGCAGTACTTC. It specifies CASSYSGTGDIYEQYF.

The chain couples TRBV10-1 to TRBJ1-2; 9 bases match TRBD1. V lost 3 bases, J lost 6 bases, and 14 bases stayed unmatched. This CDR3 is built from 17 residues. Germline-derived CDR1 and CDR2 are WNHNN and SYGVQD (reference sequence). CDR3 sequence: CASSDGGTGGKGDGYTF. The DNA for the CDR3 is TGCGCCAGCAGTGATGGTGGAACAGGGGGCAAGGGCGATGGCTACACCTTC.

Only a few counts were recorded for this clone. The chain has TRBV6-5 and TRBJ2-3; 10 bases align to TRBD2. CDR1 and CDR2 from the germline V gene are MNHEY and SVGAGI. V shed 7 bases and J 2 bases; nucleotides not matched to a gene: 3. The CDR3 is made up of 14 amino acids. The CDR3 sequence: CASNSGGATDTQYF. CDR3 DNA: TGTGCCAGCAACAGCGGGGGGGCCACAGATACGCAGTATTTT.

The J gene is TRBJ2-1, the V gene TRBV6-4; tentative D call: TRBD2 (6 bases). The CDR3 totals 16 residues. From germline, CDR1 is MRHNA and CDR2 SNTAGT. Trimming removed 2 bases at V and 3 bases at J, with 14 bases between. CDR3 DNA sequence: TGTGCCAGCAGTGACACTTCGGGGGTAGGCTACAATGAGCAGTTCTTC. As protein: CASSDTSGVGYNEQFF.

The chain recombines TRBV18 with TRBJ1-4; 8 nucleotides match TRBD1. This CDR3 is 18 amino acids long. With V trimmed by 6 bases and J by 8 bases, 20 bases remained unmatched. Germline loops: CDR1 KGHSH, CDR2 LQKENI. The CDR3 region is CASSLSSPGGQGGEKLFF. CDR3 bases: TGTGCCAGCTCGCTGTCTTCCCCGGGAGGACAGGGTGGGGAAAAACTGTTTTTT.

This chain joins TRBV12-3 or TRBV12-4 and TRBJ1-2; D gene unclear. V lost 6 bases to trimming and J lost 4 bases, with 12 bases between them. The CDR3 consists of 13 residues. The CDR3 region is CASRPREIYGYTF. The CDR3 DNA reads as TGTGCCAGCAGGCCCAGAGAGATCTATGGCTACACCTTC.

The chain has TRBV11-3 and TRBJ2-7; no clear D gene. Germline assignment: CDR1 SGHNT and CDR2 YENEEA. The CDR3 is 15 amino acids. V was clipped by 1 base and J by 2 bases, with 12 bases between them. The CDR3 protein is CASSLVDGLTYEQYF. In DNA form, the CDR3 reads TGTGCCAGCAGCTTAGTGGACGGTTTGACCTACGAGCAGTACTTC.

The chain couples TRBV29-1 to TRBJ2-1; D gene uncertain. Per germline, CDR1 SQVTM and CDR2 ANQGSEA. Deletions cut 6 bases from V and 8 bases from J, with 14 bases between. This CDR3 region has 12 residues. CDR3 loop: CSVLGLRDEQFF. CDR3 DNA sequence: TGCAGCGTGTTGGGGTTACGGGATGAGCAGTTCTTC.

The chain links TRBV5-1 to TRBJ2-7; possibly TRBD1 or TRBD2 for D (6 bases each). The V and J ends lost 0 bases and 3 bases respectively, with 13 bases between them. CDR1 and CDR2 (germline): SGHRS, YFSETQ. The CDR3 sequence is 15 residues long. CDR3 DNA: TGCGCCAGCAGCTTGGCGGGGGCCGAATTCTACGAGCAGTACTTC. Its translation: CASSLAGAEFYEQYF.

The chain employs TRBV19 and TRBJ2-1; 10 bases map to TRBD2. This CDR3 spans 15 amino acids. V shed 4 bases, J shed 6 bases, and the junction held 6 bases outside the gene matches. Germline V gene data show CDR1 as LNHDA and CDR2 as SQIVND (reference sequence). CDR3 nucleotides: TGTGCCAGTAGTACTTCTAGCGGGAGATTCAATGAGCAGTTCTTC. Amino acid sequence: CASSTSSGRFNEQFF.

The gene calls are TRBV20-1 and TRBJ2-1; D may be TRBD1 or TRBD2 (6 bases each). Germline CDR1 is DFQATT and CDR2 is SNEGSKA (reference sequence). V gave up 3 bases and J gave up 10 bases, with 16 bases separating them. The CDR3 consists of 13 residues. This chain's CDR3 is CSASRGLNIEQFF. The CDR3 bases are TGCAGTGCTAGTCGGGGGCTCAACATCGAGCAGTTCTTC.

V and J are TRBV5-1 and TRBJ2-3, with D perhaps TRBD2 (5 bases). V dropped 4 bases and J dropped 4 bases, with 13 bases sitting between them. Germline CDR1 is SGHRS and CDR2 is YFSETQ. The CDR3 loop spans 14 amino acids. The chain's CDR3 is CASSPGYFADTQYF. The CDR3 DNA is TGCGCCAGCAGCCCGGGGTATTTCGCAGATACGCAGTATTTT.

The rearrangement uses TRBV6-6 and TRBJ1-6; D remains unclear. Germline V gene data show CDR1 as MNHNY and CDR2 as SVGAGI (reference sequence). The CDR3 has 13 residues. Trimming shortened V by 8 bases and J by 10 bases, and 15 bases separated the two germline ends. The CDR3: CASFIGSGSPLHF. The CDR3 DNA follows: TGTGCCAGCTTTATCGGATCCGGGTCACCCCTCCACTTT.

J is TRBJ1-5 and V is TRBV19; no firm D call. The CDR3 runs 15 residues. Germline CDR1 is LNHDA and CDR2 is SQIVND (reference sequence). V was shortened by 1 base and J by 1 base, with 8 bases between the two germline ends. CDR3 DNA: TGTGCCAGTAGTATAGGAAGACTGAGCAATCAGCCCCAGCATTTT. The encoded protein is CASSIGRLSNQPQHF.

This chain uses TRBV10-3 with TRBJ1-5, with D perhaps TRBD1 (5 bases). Germline CDR1 is ENHRY and CDR2 is SYGVKD. CDR3 length: 16 amino acids. V was shortened by 4 bases and J by 2 bases, with 15 bases between the two germline ends. This chain's CDR3 is CAISGGPGAGNQPQHF. CDR3 bases: TGTGCCATCAGTGGGGGCCCCGGGGCGGGCAATCAGCCCCAGCATTTT.

The J gene is TRBJ1-4, the V gene TRBV19; 7 bases are shared with TRBD1. The CDR3 is made up of 15 amino acids. With V trimmed by 7 bases and J by 8 bases, 13 bases remained unmatched. The V gene's germline CDR1 is LNHDA and CDR2 SQIVND (reference sequence). This CDR3 is CASTLNYRGGEKLFF. The CDR3 DNA follows: TGTGCCAGTACACTTAATTACAGGGGAGGGGAAAAACTGTTTTTT.